This T cell receptor (beta chain) was profiled in a study of STAT5B mutations in CD4+ large granular lymphocyte leukemia. Study as a whole: The CDR3 'QG' motif was associated with a particular HLA allele among healthy donors. Points from the study as a whole: 8/27 top patient clones versus 2/35 control clones were TRBV06-family. Without HLA matching, higher CD4+ than CD8+ T-LGLL clonality could reflect small sample size.

For this clone: The antigen remains unidentified.

TCRdb's copy holds only in-frame clones and misses some; the assay was immunoSEQ multiplex PCR. The sample has tens of thousands of clones, about four fifths seen once. The CDR3 runs to 17 residues. Germline CDR1 reads MGHRA; CDR2 reads YSYEKL. Trimming removed 0 bases from V and 12 bases from J, with 23 bases in between. This TCR was recovered from a human donor in good health. Sample: CD4+ T cells from blood buffy coats. The genes are TRBV4-1 and TRBJ1-4; weak D call: TRBD1 (5 bases). The CDR3 DNA reads as TGCGCCAGCAGCCAAGATTGGGGGAATGCCCCTCCTCCGGAACTGTTTTTT. It translates to CASSQDWGNAPPPELFF.